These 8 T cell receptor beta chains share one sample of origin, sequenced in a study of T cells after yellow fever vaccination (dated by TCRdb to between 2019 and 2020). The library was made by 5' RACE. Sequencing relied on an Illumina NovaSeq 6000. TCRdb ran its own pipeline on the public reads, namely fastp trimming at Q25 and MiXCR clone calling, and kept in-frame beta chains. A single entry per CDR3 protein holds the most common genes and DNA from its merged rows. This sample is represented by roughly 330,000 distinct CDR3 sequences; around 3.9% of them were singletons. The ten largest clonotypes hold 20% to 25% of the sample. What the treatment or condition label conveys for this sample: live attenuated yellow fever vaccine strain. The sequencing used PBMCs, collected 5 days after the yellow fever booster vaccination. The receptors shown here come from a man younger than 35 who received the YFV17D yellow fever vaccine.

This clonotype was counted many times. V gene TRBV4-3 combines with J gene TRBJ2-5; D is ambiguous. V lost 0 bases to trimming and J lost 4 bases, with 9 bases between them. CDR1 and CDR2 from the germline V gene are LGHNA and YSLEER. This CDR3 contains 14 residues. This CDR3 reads CASSQDNSGETQYF. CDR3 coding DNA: TGCGCCAGCAGCCAAGATAACTCGGGAGAGACCCAGTACTTC.

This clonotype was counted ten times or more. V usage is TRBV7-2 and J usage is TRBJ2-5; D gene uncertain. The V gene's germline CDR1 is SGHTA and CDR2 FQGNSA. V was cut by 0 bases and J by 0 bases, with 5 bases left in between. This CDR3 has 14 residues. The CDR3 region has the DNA TGTGCCAGCAGCTTAGCTGGTTACCAAGAGACCCAGTACTTC. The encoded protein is CASSLAGYQETQYF.

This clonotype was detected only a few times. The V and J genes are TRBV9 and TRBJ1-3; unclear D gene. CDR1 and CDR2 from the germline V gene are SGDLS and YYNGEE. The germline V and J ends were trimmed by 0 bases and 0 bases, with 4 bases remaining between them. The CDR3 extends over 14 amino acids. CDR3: CASSVGNSGNTIYF. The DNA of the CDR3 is TGTGCCAGCAGCGTAGGCAACTCTGGAAACACCATATATTTT.

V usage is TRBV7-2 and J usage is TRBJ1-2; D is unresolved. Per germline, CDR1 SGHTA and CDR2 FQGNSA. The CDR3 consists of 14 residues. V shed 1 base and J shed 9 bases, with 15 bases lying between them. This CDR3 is CASSLESVLRSYTF. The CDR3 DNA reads TGTGCCAGCAGCTTAGAAAGTGTTCTCAGGAGCTACACCTTC.

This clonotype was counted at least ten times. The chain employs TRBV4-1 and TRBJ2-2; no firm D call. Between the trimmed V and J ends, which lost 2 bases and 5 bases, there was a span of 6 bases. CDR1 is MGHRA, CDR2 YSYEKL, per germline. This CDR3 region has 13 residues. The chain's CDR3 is CASSQTDTGELFF. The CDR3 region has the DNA TGCGCCAGCAGCCAAACCGATACCGGGGAGCTGTTTTTT.

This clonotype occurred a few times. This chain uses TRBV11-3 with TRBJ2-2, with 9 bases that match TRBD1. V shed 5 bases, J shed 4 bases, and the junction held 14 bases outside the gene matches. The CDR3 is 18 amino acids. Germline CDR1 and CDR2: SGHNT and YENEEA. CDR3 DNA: TGTGCCAGCAGCCCCGAGGCGGGACAGGGAGGTAGCACCGGGGAGCTGTTTTTT. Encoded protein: CASSPEAGQGGSTGELFF.

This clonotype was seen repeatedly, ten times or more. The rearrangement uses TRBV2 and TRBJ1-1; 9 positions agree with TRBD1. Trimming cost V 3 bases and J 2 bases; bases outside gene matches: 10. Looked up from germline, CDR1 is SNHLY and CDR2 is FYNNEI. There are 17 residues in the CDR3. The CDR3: CASSDPGTGSFNTEAFF. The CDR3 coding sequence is TGTGCCAGCAGTGATCCCGGGACAGGGAGTTTCAACACTGAAGCTTTCTTT.

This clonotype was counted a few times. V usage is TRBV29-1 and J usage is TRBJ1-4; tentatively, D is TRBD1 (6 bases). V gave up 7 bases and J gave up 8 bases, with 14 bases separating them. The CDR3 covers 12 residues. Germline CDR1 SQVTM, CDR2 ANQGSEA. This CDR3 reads CSAQGGIEKLFF. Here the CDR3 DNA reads TGCAGCGCTCAAGGGGGAATAGAAAAACTGTTTTTT.